This T cell receptor (beta chain) was captured in a study of cytomegalovirus exposure and HLA in healthy donors. Study overall: An early data release held tens of millions of unique TCRs from HLA-typed donors.

Germline trimming cut 3 bases from V and 1 base from J; bases unmatched to any gene: 8. The germline CDR1 and CDR2 sequences are SGHTA and FQGNSA. The CDR3 loop spans 17 amino acids. PCR involved 60 Vbeta and 13 Jbeta primers. Profiled with immunoSEQ multiplex PCR; TCRdb holds only in-frame clones, not every one. The top ten hold around 2.6% of the sample, which has about 150,000 clones, about 85% seen once. As to this clone: Its specificity is not known.

Study outcomes and limitations: Earlier results showed most TCR beta V segments being productive about 87% or about 30% of the time. The study listed about 150 cytomegalovirus-associated TCR beta chains.

There were likely unrecorded immune exposures, though donors were nominally healthy when sampled. The genes are TRBV7-2 and TRBJ2-7; 11 bases agree with TRBD2. The TCR was taken from a man aged 25 to 40 in good health and CMV-seropositive. Sequenced material: PBMCs. The CDR3 here is CASSFELAGEASYEQYF. CDR3 nucleotides: TGTGCCAGCAGCTTCGAACTAGCGGGAGAGGCATCCTACGAGCAGTACTTC.